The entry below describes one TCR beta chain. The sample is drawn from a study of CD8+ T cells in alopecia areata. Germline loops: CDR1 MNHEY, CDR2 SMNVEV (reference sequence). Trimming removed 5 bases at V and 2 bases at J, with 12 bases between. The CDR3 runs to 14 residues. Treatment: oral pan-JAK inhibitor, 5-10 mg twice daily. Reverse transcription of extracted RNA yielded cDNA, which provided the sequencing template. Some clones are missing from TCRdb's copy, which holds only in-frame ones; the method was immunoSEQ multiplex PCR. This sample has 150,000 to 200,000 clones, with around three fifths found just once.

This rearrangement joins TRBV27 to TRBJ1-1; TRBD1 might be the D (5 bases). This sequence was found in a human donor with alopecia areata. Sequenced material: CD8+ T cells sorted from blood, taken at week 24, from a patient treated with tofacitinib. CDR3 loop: CASSPLTANTEAFF. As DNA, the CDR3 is TGTGCCAGCAGTCCCCTGACAGCAAACACTGAAGCTTTCTTT.